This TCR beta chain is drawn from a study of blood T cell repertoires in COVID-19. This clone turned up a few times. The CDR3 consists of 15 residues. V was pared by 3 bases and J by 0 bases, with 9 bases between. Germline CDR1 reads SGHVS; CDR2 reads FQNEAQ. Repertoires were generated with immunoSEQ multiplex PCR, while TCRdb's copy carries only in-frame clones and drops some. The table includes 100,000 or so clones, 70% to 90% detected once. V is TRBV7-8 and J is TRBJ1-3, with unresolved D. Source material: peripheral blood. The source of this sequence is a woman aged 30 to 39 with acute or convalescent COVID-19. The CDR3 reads CASSFSRDSGNTIYF. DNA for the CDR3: TGTGCCAGCAGCTTTTCCCGAGACTCTGGAAACACCATATATTTT.